What follows are 32 T cell receptor beta chains derived from one specimen sequenced in a study of T cell responses to AZD1222 COVID-19 vaccine. The data were produced by immunoSEQ multiplex PCR, yet TCRdb's version contains in-frame clones alone and is incomplete. The sample includes over 150,000 clones, 70% to 90% of them seen just once. The specimen was peripheral blood, collected 28 days after the second AZD1222 dose. These receptors were collected from an adult who received the AZD1222 COVID-19 vaccine.

Details on this clone: This CDR3 is also generated by other DNA sequences in the sample. This chain joins TRBV7-9 and TRBJ1-2; D gene ambiguous. Per the germline V gene, CDR1 is SEHNR and CDR2 is FQNEAQ (reference sequence). This CDR3 comprises 14 residues. Deletions cut 1 base from V and 5 bases from J, with 11 bases between. The CDR3 DNA reads as TGTGCCAGCAGCTTAGACGGGGTTCGGTATGGCTACACCTTC. This encodes CASSLDGVRYGYTF.

The gene calls are TRBV27 and TRBJ1-6, with D unclear. V was trimmed by 0 bases and J by 10 bases, leaving 13 bases between them. The CDR3 totals 15 residues. Germline assignment: CDR1 MNHEY and CDR2 SMNVEV (reference sequence). This CDR3 reads CASSLSAPDGSPLHF. The CDR3 DNA sequence: TGTGCCAGCAGTTTATCGGCTCCGGACGGATCACCCCTCCACTTT.

The V and J genes are TRBV7-2 and TRBJ2-7; D is ambiguous. The V gene's germline CDR1 is SGHTA and CDR2 FQGNSA. V lost 5 bases, J lost 4 bases, and 6 bases lay in between. CDR3 length: 11 amino acids. The CDR3 sequence is CASSIGYEQYF. The CDR3 nucleotides read TGTGCCAGCAGCATAGGGTACGAGCAGTACTTC.

The rearrangement uses TRBV12-5 and TRBJ2-2, with 7 bases identical to TRBD1. CDR1 is LGHNT and CDR2 is FRNRAP in the germline V gene. The CDR3 spans 15 residues. With 5 bases clipped from V and 5 bases from J, the junction kept 8 bases outside the gene matches. The CDR3 sequence is CASGPGTAGTGELFF. CDR3 sequence (DNA): TGTGCTAGTGGTCCTGGGACAGCAGGGACCGGGGAGCTGTTTTTT. Filled out from reference TRBV12-5 and TRBJ2-2, the complete variable domain reads DARVTQTPRHKVTEMGQEVTMRCQPILGHNTVFWYRQTMMQGLELLAYFRNRAPLDDSGMPKDRFSAEMPDATLATLKIQPSEPRDSAVYFCASGPGTAGTGELFFGEGSRLTVL.

This clone was found once. This chain uses TRBV5-6 with TRBJ2-1, with D maybe TRBD2 (7 bases). The CDR3 loop spans 19 amino acids. Trimming removed 3 bases at V and 0 bases at J, with 22 bases between. From germline, CDR1 is SGHDT and CDR2 YYEEEE. DNA for the CDR3: TGTGCCAGCAGCTCCCTCAGCGGGGCCGGACAGCGCTCCTACAATGAGCAGTTCTTC. Protein sequence: CASSSLSGAGQRSYNEQFF.

CDR3 in DNA: TGCGCCAGCAGCCTAAAGACAGGGAACTATGGCTACACCTTC. Protein sequence: CASSLKTGNYGYTF. The rearrangement uses TRBV5-1 and TRBJ1-2; 7 positions match TRBD1. The CDR3 has 14 residues. Germline-derived CDR1 and CDR2 are SGHRS and YFSETQ. With 4 bases clipped from V and 2 bases from J, the junction kept 5 bases outside the gene matches.

The rearrangement uses TRBV5-1 and TRBJ1-1; 8 bases align to TRBD1. The CDR3 covers 15 residues. The junction had 9 bases not matched to a gene; V was cut back by 3 bases and J by 5 bases. Per germline, CDR1 SGHRS and CDR2 YFSETQ. The CDR3 nucleotides read TGCGCCAGCAGCTCCCACACAGGGGGAGAGACTGAAGCTTTCTTT. Its protein is CASSSHTGGETEAFF.

The rearrangement links TRBV7-9 to TRBJ1-4; D perhaps matches TRBD1 (6 bases). This CDR3 region has 16 residues. The V gene lost 5 bases and the J gene lost 4 bases, with 17 bases spanning the gap. CDR1 and CDR2 (germline): SEHNR, FQNEAQ (reference sequence). The DNA of the CDR3 is TGTGCCAGCAGCGCAACCAGGGGCGGAATTAATGAAAAACTGTTTTTT. It specifies CASSATRGGINEKLFF. Combining the CDR3 with reference TRBV7-9 and TRBJ1-4 gives the whole variable domain DTGVSQNPRHKITKRGQNVTFRCDPISEHNRLYWYRQTLGQGPEFLTYFQNEAQLEKSRLLSDRFSAERPKGSFSTLEIQRTEQGDSAMYLCASSATRGGINEKLFFGSGTQLSVL.

The chain combines TRBV9 with TRBJ1-5; possibly TRBD1 for D (5 bases). Germline lookup yields CDR1 SGDLS and CDR2 YYNGEE. The V end lost 0 bases, the J end lost 11 bases, and 15 bases lay between the germline ends. The length of the CDR3 is 14 residues. The CDR3 protein is CASSVGVGGESQHF. The CDR3 DNA is TGTGCCAGCAGCGTAGGGGTTGGGGGTGAGTCCCAGCATTTT.

The chain couples TRBV11-3 to TRBJ2-2; D might be TRBD1 (5 bases). V was clipped by 5 bases and J by 4 bases, with 17 bases between them. Germline V lookup: CDR1 SGHNT, CDR2 YENEEA. The CDR3 length is 16 residues. CDR3 protein: CASSGPRGGGTGELFF. CDR3 bases: TGTGCCAGCAGCGGACCTAGGGGTGGCGGCACCGGGGAGCTGTTTTTT. Looking up the rest from reference TRBV11-3 and TRBJ2-2 gives the full variable domain: EAGVVQSPRYKIIEKKQPVAFWCNPISGHNTLYWYLQNLGQGPELLIRYENEEAVDDSQLPKDRFSAERLKGVDSTLKIQPAELGDSAVYLCASSGPRGGGTGELFFGEGSRLTVL.

V and J are TRBV7-3 and TRBJ2-3; D gene ambiguous. V was clipped by 2 bases and J by 2 bases, with 5 bases between them. CDR1 is SGHTA and CDR2 is FQGTGA in the germline V gene. This CDR3 region has 13 residues. CDR3 residues: CASSLAPTDTQYF. CDR3 DNA: TGTGCCAGCAGCTTAGCCCCCACAGATACGCAGTATTTT.

This rearrangement joins TRBV2 to TRBJ1-1; TRBD1 is a possible D gene (5 bases). Trimming cost V 6 bases and J 1 base, with 12 bases left between them. Germline CDR1 and CDR2: SNHLY and FYNNEI. The CDR3 spans 14 residues. This CDR3 reads CASRRQSGNTEAFF. CDR3 in DNA: TGTGCCAGCAGGAGACAGAGTGGGAACACTGAAGCTTTCTTT.

By frequency in the sample, this clone is medium-sized (0.01 to 0.1%). The rearrangement joins TRBV7-9 to TRBJ2-2; 10 nucleotides line up with TRBD1. CDR1 is SEHNR and CDR2 is FQNEAQ in the germline V gene (reference sequence). The CDR3 contains 16 residues. The junction had 6 bases not matched to a gene; V was cut back by 3 bases and J by 5 bases. The CDR3 spells CASSFRDRGGTGELFF. In DNA form, the CDR3 reads TGTGCCAGCAGCTTCCGGGACAGGGGAGGAACCGGGGAGCTGTTTTTT.

The chain carries TRBV5-1 and TRBJ1-6; TRBD1 is a possible D gene (6 bases). CDR1 and CDR2 (germline): SGHRS, YFSETQ. This CDR3 contains 14 residues. Trimming stripped 4 bases from V and 9 bases from J, with 14 bases between. Here the CDR3 reads CASSPPGVGSPLHF. In DNA form, the CDR3 reads TGCGCCAGCAGCCCCCCAGGGGTGGGTTCACCCCTCCACTTT. The full variable domain, its missing parts supplied by reference TRBV5-1 and TRBJ1-6, is KAGVTQTPRYLIKTRGQQVTLSCSPISGHRSVSWYQQTPGQGLQFLFEYFSETQRNKGNFPGRFSGRQFSNSRSEMNVSTLELGDSALYLCASSPPGVGSPLHFGNGTRLTVT.

This clone was counted a single time. This chain uses TRBV6-5 with TRBJ2-2; 7 bases line up with TRBD1. The V segment lost 10 bases and the J segment 5 bases; nucleotides outside the gene matches: 7. Germline V gene sequence: CDR1 MNHEY, CDR2 SVGAGI. The CDR3 spans 13 residues. In DNA form, the CDR3 reads TGTGCCACCTCGACAGGGTTAACCGGGGAGCTGTTTTTT. The encoded protein is CATSTGLTGELFF.

This clone was counted a single time. V gene TRBV7-9 combines with J gene TRBJ2-7; TRBD1 matches 8 bases. This CDR3 is 14 amino acids long. Germline lookup yields CDR1 SEHNR and CDR2 FQNEAQ (reference sequence). The ends lost 1 base at V and 3 bases at J; junction bases unmatched: 2. CDR3 sequence: CASSLGTGHYEQYF. CDR3 nucleotide sequence: TGTGCCAGCAGCTTAGGGACAGGGCACTACGAGCAGTACTTC.

The rearrangement links TRBV9 to TRBJ1-3, with 7 bases fitting TRBD1. CDR1 and CDR2 (germline): SGDLS, YYNGEE. V dropped 6 bases and J dropped 3; count of bases not matched to a gene: 9. The CDR3 spans 15 residues. CDR3 sequence (DNA): TGTGCCAGCAACCCCACAGGGGATGGTGGAAACACCATATATTTT. Translation gives CASNPTGDGGNTIYF.

The chain employs TRBV6-1 and TRBJ2-7; D possibly corresponds to TRBD1 (6 bases). The CDR3 has 13 amino acids. CDR1 is MNHNS and CDR2 is SASEGT in the germline V gene. Trimming stripped 2 bases from V and 2 bases from J, with 7 bases between. DNA of the CDR3: TGTGCCAGCAGTGAACGGACAGCCTACGAGCAGTACTTC. Translation: CASSERTAYEQYF.

The chain employs TRBV3-1 (or the pseudogene TRBV3-2) and TRBJ2-7; possibly TRBD1 or TRBD2 for D (7 bases each). CDR3 length equals 15 residues. Trimming cost V 4 bases and J 2 bases, with 15 bases left between them. Per the germline V gene, CDR1 is LGHDT and CDR2 is YNNKEL (reference sequence). This chain's CDR3 is CASSRREGAPYEQYF. Here the CDR3 DNA reads TGTGCCAGCAGCCGAAGGGAGGGGGCCCCCTACGAGCAGTACTTC.

The V call is TRBV19, the J call TRBJ2-2; no clear D. The V gene's germline CDR1 is LNHDA and CDR2 SQIVND (reference sequence). V was clipped by 4 bases and J by 6 bases, with 6 bases between them. This CDR3 region has 12 residues. In nucleotides, the CDR3 is TGTGCCAGTAGTAGACCGTCCGGGGAGCTGTTTTTT. The encoded protein is CASSRPSGELFF. The variable domain in full, with the rest retrieved from reference TRBV19 and TRBJ2-2, is DGGITQSPKYLFRKEGQNVTLSCEQNLNHDAMYWYRQDPGQGLRLIYYSQIVNDFQKGDIAEGYSVSREKKESFPLTVTSAQKNPTAFYLCASSRPSGELFFGEGSRLTVL.

V usage is TRBV11-2 and J usage is TRBJ1-1; 7 bases map to TRBD1. This CDR3 has 14 residues. V shed 4 bases and J 4 bases; nucleotides not matched to a gene: 6. Germline values: CDR1 SGHAT, CDR2 FQNNGV. For the CDR3, the DNA is TGTGCCAGCAGCTCGAACAGGGGTACCACTGAAGCTTTCTTT. It encodes CASSSNRGTTEAFF. The full variable domain, rest sourced from reference TRBV11-2 and TRBJ1-1, is EAGVAQSPRYKIIEKRQSVAFWCNPISGHATLYWYQQILGQGPKLLIQFQNNGVVDDSQLPKDRFSAERLKGVDSTLKIQPAKLEDSAVYLCASSSNRGTTEAFFGQGTRLTVV.

The table lists this clone with a count of one. The chain couples TRBV19 to TRBJ1-4; D gene ambiguous. CDR1 LNHDA and CDR2 SQIVND come from the germline V gene (reference sequence). This CDR3 comprises 12 residues. With 1 base removed from V and 7 bases from J, the gap between germline ends came to 4 bases. The CDR3 nucleotides are TGTGCCAGTAGTATAGGAAGTGAAAAACTGTTTTTT. The encoded protein is CASSIGSEKLFF.

CDR3 sequence reads: CASRWVGVEKLFF. CDR3 bases: TGTGCCAGCAGATGGGTTGGAGTCGAAAAACTGTTTTTT. The V and J genes are TRBV6-5 and TRBJ1-4; no clear D. The V gene's germline CDR1 is MNHEY and CDR2 SVGAGI. The CDR3 loop spans 13 amino acids. Trimming removed 6 bases at V and 8 bases at J, with 13 bases between.

The rearrangement uses TRBV13 and TRBJ2-2; the D call may be TRBD1 or TRBD2 (5 bases each). Looked up from germline, CDR1 is PRHDT and CDR2 is FYEKMQ (reference sequence). This CDR3 comprises 13 residues. V dropped 2 bases and J dropped 5 bases, with 6 bases sitting between them. The CDR3, as DNA: TGTGCCAGCAGCTTATGGGGGACCGGGGAGCTGTTTTTT. Its translation is CASSLWGTGELFF. The full variable domain, completed using reference TRBV13 and TRBJ2-2, is AAGVIQSPRHLIKEKRETATLKCYPIPRHDTVYWYQQGPGQDPQFLISFYEKMQSDKGSIPDRFSAQQFSDYHSELNMSSLELGDSALYFCASSLWGTGELFFGEGSRLTVL.

The J gene is TRBJ2-6, the V gene TRBV5-4; perhaps TRBD1 as D (6 bases). The CDR3 runs to 16 residues. Germline V lookup: CDR1 SGHNT, CDR2 YYREEE (reference sequence). V lost 8 bases and J 2 bases, leaving 17 bases between the germline ends. CDR3 nucleotide sequence: TGTGCCAGTTCAAGCGAAGGACAGACTGGGGCCAACGTCCTGACTTTC. Amino acid sequence: CASSSEGQTGANVLTF.

The V and J genes are TRBV6-6 and TRBJ1-1, with unresolved D. CDR1 is MNHNY, CDR2 SVGAGI, per germline (reference sequence). CDR3 size: 12 residues. Deletions cut 8 bases from V and 0 bases from J, with 7 bases between. The DNA of the CDR3 is TGTGCCAGCGTTGATGTGAACACTGAAGCTTTCTTT. Translated, it gives CASVDVNTEAFF.

The chain couples TRBV11-2 to TRBJ2-2; no clear D. Trimming removed 7 bases at V and 0 bases at J, with 9 bases between. The CDR3 loop spans 14 amino acids. Per the germline V gene, CDR1 is SGHAT and CDR2 is FQNNGV. CDR3 nucleotides: TGTGCCAGCACCCCGCTGTCGAACACCGGGGAGCTGTTTTTT. It codes for CASTPLSNTGELFF.

This clone appeared once. The V call is TRBV4-2, the J call TRBJ1-4; D is undetermined. Per germline, CDR1 LGHNA and CDR2 YNFKEQ. The V and J ends lost 0 bases and 3 bases respectively, with 5 bases between them. The CDR3 has 14 amino acids. The CDR3 nucleotides read TGTGCCAGCAGCCAAGAGGGAGCTAATGAAAAACTGTTTTTT. It codes for CASSQEGANEKLFF.

The chain links TRBV2 to TRBJ1-2, with D maybe TRBD1 (5 bases). The CDR3 has 13 amino acids. Trimming took 5 bases from V and 5 from J, leaving 12 bases between them. In germline, CDR1 is SNHLY, CDR2 FYNNEI. The CDR3 reads CASSRSGRYGYTF. CDR3 bases: TGTGCCAGCAGTCGATCAGGGCGGTATGGCTACACCTTC.

This chain joins TRBV3-1 (or the pseudogene TRBV3-2) and TRBJ1-2, with 8 bases aligning to TRBD1. Germline V lookup: CDR1 LGHDT, CDR2 YNNKEL (reference sequence). This CDR3 has 14 residues. V shed 1 base, J shed 3 bases, and the junction held 1 base outside the gene matches. In DNA, the CDR3 is TGTGCCAGCAGCCAAGTGACAGGGGACTATGGCTACACCTTC. It translates to CASSQVTGDYGYTF.

This chain joins TRBV30 and TRBJ2-7; TRBD1 or TRBD2 may be the D gene (5 bases each). CDR1 is GTSNPN and CDR2 is SVGIG in the germline V gene (reference sequence). Trimming removed 7 bases from V and 7 bases from J, with 20 bases in between. The CDR3 has 13 residues. The CDR3 protein is CASHRGSPEEQYF. CDR3 bases: TGTGCCTCCCACCGGGGCAGTCCAGAGGAGCAGTACTTC.

The chain uses TRBV6-2 or TRBV6-3 and TRBJ1-2; no clear D. The length of the CDR3 is 12 residues. Germline-derived CDR1 and CDR2 are MNHEY and SVGEGT. V lost 2 bases and J 8 bases, leaving 9 bases between the germline ends. The CDR3: CASSYPGRGYTF. The CDR3 coding sequence is TGTGCCAGCAGTTACCCTGGGCGGGGCTACACCTTC.